The rows below give T cell receptor beta chains drawn from one sample of a study of shared clonotypes between healthy human individuals. The method was immunoSEQ multiplex PCR; TCRdb's version includes in-frame clones alone and lacks a portion of them. The top ten clones hold 0.37% of a sample with roughly 2.2 million clones, roughly 92% of them seen once. Sample: naive CD4+ T cells from PBMCs. The receptors originated from a young man in good health. Some clones in this sample may be carry-over from other donors' samples. CDR3s leave out the opening cysteine and the closing phenylalanine or tryptophan. Clone sizes are given selectively: once, few, many, or a class where the clone is expanded.

CDR3 | V | size | J
ASSDSYGYT | TRBV6-5 | . | TRBJ1-2
ASSLGGGNEQF | TRBV28 | . | TRBJ2-1
ASSPSARREYGYT | TRBV18 | . | TRBJ1-2
SVEDRVLT | TRBV29-1 | . | TRBJ2-6
ASSATSGSTYEQY | TRBV19 | . | TRBJ2-7
ASSPGLAGSQDTQY | TRBV10-1 | once | TRBJ2-3
ASSLGANTGELF | TRBV5-1 | . | TRBJ2-2
ASSFQGGGYEQY | TRBV28 | few | TRBJ2-7
ASSPGTGSNEQY | TRBV5-4 | . | TRBJ2-7
ASSLTQILGETQY | TRBV5-1 | once | TRBJ2-5
SAQTPLRGIQY | TRBV29-1 | . | TRBJ2-4
SARGGVGQY | TRBV20-1 | . | TRBJ2-7
ASRNSNTGELF | TRBV7-2 | . | TRBJ2-2
ASSVKGAGGPNTGELF | TRBV9 | . | TRBJ2-2
ASNAPGSTGFQY | TRBV6-5 | . | TRBJ2-5
ASSLGGTDDTQY | TRBV5-1 | . | TRBJ2-3
ASSFPGPRNTEAF | TRBV5-1 | . | TRBJ1-1
ASSIGGSSTDTQY | TRBV6-5 | . | TRBJ2-3
ASSLGWETDTQY | TRBV27 | . | TRBJ2-3
ASSPGRIYQPQH | TRBV19 | once | TRBJ1-5
ASSADRGDSYEQY | TRBV28 | . | TRBJ2-7
ASRSGREAF | TRBV28 | . | TRBJ1-1
ASSSYPDTQY | TRBV28 | . | TRBJ2-3
ASSPGPTQPQH | TRBV18 | . | TRBJ1-5
ASSPAGDTQY | TRBV7-9 | . | TRBJ2-3
ASSGPRADNNRNTIY | TRBV28 | once | TRBJ1-3
ASSHPGEVSETQY | TRBV5-5 | . | TRBJ2-5
ASSPPGGTSESYEQY | TRBV18 | . | TRBJ2-7
SVPQGMGGYT | TRBV29-1 | . | TRBJ1-2
ASSAGSSPSLYGYT | TRBV28 | once | TRBJ1-2
ASSLAGTKTYEQY | TRBV28 | . | TRBJ2-7
ASTADMNTEAF | TRBV28 | . | TRBJ1-1
ASSFKPGTTAVGGFSYNEQF | TRBV18 | . | TRBJ2-1
ASSTPFRQQNTEAF | TRBV6-9 | . | TRBJ1-1
ASSIDPASRGNVLT | TRBV19 | . | TRBJ2-6
ASARGQGVNGNTIY | TRBV19 | once | TRBJ1-3
ASGASGQRWETQY | TRBV6-6 | . | TRBJ2-5
ASRVTGDDEKLF | TRBV19 | . | TRBJ1-4
AWSVSGAGNQPQH | TRBV30 | . | TRBJ1-5
ASSYYTSQGAGELF | TRBV5-1 | once | TRBJ2-2
ASSPLETSEQY | TRBV9 | . | TRBJ2-7
ASSSRDQSSYEQY | TRBV5-6 | . | TRBJ2-7
ASRNLGRGNYGYT | TRBV6-6 | . | TRBJ1-2
ASSYGYNEQF | TRBV9 | once | TRBJ2-1